This is a list of T cell receptor beta chains from one sample in a study of cytomegalovirus exposure and HLA in healthy donors. The protocol was immunoSEQ multiplex PCR, while the TCRdb copy is restricted to in-frame clones and leaves out a portion. The sample includes 95,000 to 130,000 clones, 65% to 90% of them seen just once. Sequencing was done on a sample of PBMCs. The receptors were gathered from a woman aged 25 to 39 in good health and CMV-seronegative. Both conserved end residues are part of each CDR3. Each record gives: J gene, V gene, CDR3 protein.

TRBJ2-1,TRBV4-3,CASSPRDRGANEQFF
TRBJ2-7,TRBV7-9,CASSLAQLDRDSYEQYF
TRBJ1-2,TRBV28,CASSFQTGDYGYTF
TRBJ2-6,TRBV7-8,CASSLVGGSGSGANVLTF
TRBJ2-2,TRBV4-3,CASSQDFPGGPGGELFF
TRBJ2-5,TRBV28,CASSLTGSPRANQETQYF
TRBJ2-1,TRBV10-1,CASSDPSPWTSGGSYNEQFF
TRBJ2-1,TRBV27,CASSSPGDTISYNEQFF
TRBJ2-1,TRBV6-1,CASSSAGPYNEQFF
TRBJ2-5,TRBV10-3,CAISERGQGAGGETQYF
TRBJ2-7,TRBV2,CASSPLYEQYF
TRBJ1-1,TRBV10-3,CAISDRDRGDTEAFF
TRBJ2-2,TRBV27,CASNRRGSAGELFF
TRBJ1-3,TRBV19,CASSIGGTSSGNTIYF
TRBJ1-1,TRBV10-3,CAIRTGQPNTEAFF
TRBJ2-1,TRBV27,CASSLGVTKNNEQFF
TRBJ2-1,TRBV19,CASRHPGLADYNEQFF